One TCR beta chain is described in this entry. The data derive from a study of blood T cell repertoires in COVID-19. CDR1 and CDR2 from the germline V gene are LGHDT and YNNKEL (reference sequence). V was cut by 4 bases and J by 3 bases, with 17 bases left in between. CDR3 length: 16 residues. TCRdb's copy holds only in-frame clones and misses some; the assay was immunoSEQ multiplex PCR. The table lists 320,000 or so clones, around nine tenths of them singletons. The V call is TRBV3-1 (or the pseudogene TRBV3-2), the J call TRBJ2-3, with a weak D call TRBD2 (7 bases). The specimen sequenced was PBMCs or T cells enriched from blood (not recorded which). This sequence was found in a man aged 30 to 45 who had recovered from COVID-19. The CDR3 loop is CASSPSGGLETDTQYF. The CDR3, as DNA: TGTGCCAGCAGCCCCTCCGGGGGGCTGGAGACAGATACGCAGTATTTT.